Listed below are T cell receptor beta chains from one sample, sequenced in a study of blood T cell repertoires in COVID-19. Repertoires were generated with immunoSEQ multiplex PCR, while TCRdb's copy carries only in-frame clones and drops some. This table holds 90,000 to 130,000 clones, over 80% found once. The source material was peripheral blood. Receptor source: a woman in her 70s with acute or convalescent COVID-19. The CDR3 runs from the conserved cysteine through the conserved F or W. A D gene is named only where the DNA matches it firmly. Not every row has a clone size; where given, it reads once, few, many or a size class.

length	D	V	size	J	DNA	CDR3
15	TRBD1	TRBV2	NA	TRBJ1-3	TGTGCCAGCGGGCCGGGACAGGCTTCTGGAAACACCATATATTTT	CASGPGQASGNTIYF
18	NA	TRBV6-4	NA	TRBJ1-2	TGTGCCAGCAATGACTCCCCTCCAGGCTTCGGAGAGCCGGGAGGCTACACCTTC	CASNDSPPGFGEPGGYTF
15	TRBD1	TRBV7-2	once	TRBJ1-2	TGTGCCAGCAGCCCTATACTACAGGGGGCGGATGGCTACACCTTC	CASSPILQGADGYTF
15	NA	TRBV4-1	NA	TRBJ1-2	TGCGCCAGCAGCCCAATTTCGACAGGAACCCATGGCTACACCTTC	CASSPISTGTHGYTF
15	TRBD2	TRBV4-2	NA	TRBJ2-7	TGTGCCAGCAGCCCACTAGCGGGAGGGCACTACGAGCAGTACTTC	CASSPLAGGHYEQYF
15	NA	TRBV11-2	NA	TRBJ1-3	TGTGCCAGCAGCTTATTGTTCTTCTCTGGAAACACCATATATTTT	CASSLLFFSGNTIYF
16	NA	TRBV9	NA	TRBJ2-6	TGTGCCAGCAGCCCCCAGGGGATTTCTGGGGCCAACGTCCTGACTTTC	CASSPQGISGANVLTF
13	TRBD1	TRBV10-3	NA	TRBJ1-4	TGTGCCATCAACCAGGGGGGTAATGAAAAACTGTTTTTT	CAINQGGNEKLFF
16	TRBD2	TRBV24-1	NA	TRBJ2-1	TGTGCCACCAGTGCCTTGGGACTAGCGGGATACAATGAGCAGTTCTTC	CATSALGLAGYNEQFF
16	TRBD1	TRBV4-1	NA	TRBJ2-3	TGCGCCAGCAGCTCAGGGACAGGCCCTAGCACAGATACGCAGTATTTT	CASSSGTGPSTDTQYF
13	NA	TRBV4-3	NA	TRBJ1-1	TGCGCCAGCAGCCAATTGGTGGACAAAGAAGCTTTCTTT	CASSQLVDKEAFF
15	TRBD2	TRBV18	NA	TRBJ2-1	TGTGCCAGCTCACCACCAAGCGGGAGAGGGAATGAGCAGTTCTTC	CASSPPSGRGNEQFF
12	NA	TRBV12-3/TRBV12-4	NA	TRBJ2-2	TGTGCCAGCAGTCCACGGTCTGGGGAGCTGTTTTTT	CASSPRSGELFF
13	TRBD1	TRBV28	NA	TRBJ1-6	TGTGCCAGTGAGACAGGGCTTAGATCACCCCTCCACTTT	CASETGLRSPLHF
16	NA	TRBV28	NA	TRBJ1-4	TGTGCCAGCAGTTTTCACTCAAGTGCAACTAATGAAAAACTGTTTTTT	CASSFHSSATNEKLFF